The 13 T cell receptor beta chains listed next were all sequenced from one sample in a study of blood T cell repertoires in COVID-19. This table comes from immunoSEQ multiplex PCR, and its TCRdb copy is limited to in-frame clones, with some not included. The sample includes roughly 90,000 clones, 70% to 80% of them seen just once. What was sequenced was peripheral blood. Receptors were obtained from a human donor in a cohort sampled during active COVID-19.

In regard to this clone: The junction departs from the called germline gene at one end, perhaps through a read error. The chain couples TRBV3-1 (or the pseudogene TRBV3-2) to TRBJ2-1; tentatively, D is TRBD1 (5 bases). The germline V gene encodes CDR1 LGHDT and CDR2 YNNKEL (reference sequence). This CDR3 is built from 12 residues. CDR3 residues: CASSQAGYEQFF. CDR3 sequence (DNA): TGTGCCAGCAGTCAAGCAGGGTATGAGCAGTTCTTC.

The sample holds a few counts of this clone. The chain uses TRBV3-1 (or the pseudogene TRBV3-2) and TRBJ2-7; D ambiguous. V was shortened by 2 bases and J by 2 bases, with 7 bases between the two germline ends. Germline V gene lookup returns CDR1 LGHDT and CDR2 YNNKEL (reference sequence). CDR3 length: 13 amino acids. The DNA of the CDR3 is TGTGCCAGCAGCCAAAACTTAGCCTACGAGCAGTACTTC. It encodes CASSQNLAYEQYF.

This clone showed up just once. This chain uses TRBV24-1 with TRBJ2-2, with 9 bases that match TRBD1. Losses at the gene ends were 4 bases for V and 6 bases for J; bases not matched to a gene: 11. This CDR3 comprises 17 residues. Per germline, CDR1 KGHDR and CDR2 SFDVKD. The CDR3 loop is CATSDPLPGQGAGELFF. CDR3 in DNA: TGTGCCACCAGTGACCCACTCCCGGGACAGGGTGCCGGGGAGCTGTTTTTT.

V and J are TRBV10-3 and TRBJ1-3; 7 positions agree with TRBD1. Germline V lookup: CDR1 ENHRY, CDR2 SYGVKD. The CDR3 extends over 17 amino acids. J gave up 0 bases and V 11 bases, and 16 bases lay outside the gene matches. CDR3 protein: CAHGGGRQGPSGNTIYF. The CDR3 DNA follows: TGTGCCCACGGGGGGGGCCGACAGGGACCCTCTGGAAACACCATATATTTT.

The rearrangement uses TRBV6-1 and TRBJ2-7; 9 bases match TRBD2. Germline V lookup: CDR1 MNHNS, CDR2 SASEGT. Trimming removed 3 bases from V and 1 base from J; junction bases left unmatched: 4. There are 15 residues in the CDR3. The CDR3 region is CASSDLAGASYEQYF. CDR3 bases: TGTGCCAGCAGTGATTTAGCGGGAGCGTCCTACGAGCAGTACTTC.

The chain is built from TRBV6-6 and TRBJ2-1, with a weak D call TRBD2 (5 bases). Trimming took 10 bases from V and 4 from J, leaving 11 bases between them. The CDR3 runs 12 residues. Germline CDR1 and CDR2: MNHNY and SVGAGI (reference sequence). The DNA for the CDR3 is TGTGCCATAGGAGAGGGTTACAATGAGCAGTTCTTC. Amino acid sequence: CAIGEGYNEQFF.

The chain joins TRBV5-8 to TRBJ2-5, with D unresolved. The CDR3 has 14 residues. Deletions cut 4 bases from V and 3 bases from J, with 13 bases between. Looked up from germline, CDR1 is SGHTS and CDR2 is YDEGEE. The CDR3 reads CASSAHRVEETQYF. The CDR3, as DNA: TGTGCCAGCAGCGCCCATCGAGTCGAAGAGACCCAGTACTTC. Variable domain in full (rest from reference TRBV5-8 and TRBJ2-5): EAGVTQSPTHLIKTRGQQATLRCSPISGHTSVYWYQQALGLGLQFLLWYDEGEERNRGNFPPRFSGRQFPNYSSELNVNALELEDSALYLCASSAHRVEETQYFGPGTRLLVL.

The chain carries TRBV6-1 and TRBJ2-1, with 11 positions matching TRBD2. The germline CDR1 and CDR2 sequences are MNHNS and SASEGT. CDR3 size: 15 residues. The junction had 7 bases not matched to a gene; V was cut back by 3 bases and J by 9 bases. DNA for the CDR3: TGTGCCAGCAGTGAGTCAACTAGCGGGAGACCTGAGCAGTTCTTC. Its translation: CASSESTSGRPEQFF.

The chain recombines TRBV19 with TRBJ1-5, with 8 bases lining up with TRBD1. The CDR3 is made up of 15 amino acids. From germline, CDR1 is LNHDA and CDR2 SQIVND (reference sequence). V lost 6 bases to trimming and J lost 3 bases; unmatched junction nucleotides: 7. The chain's CDR3 is CASRVTGAHNQPQHF. The CDR3 nucleotides read TGTGCCAGTAGGGTGACAGGGGCCCACAATCAGCCCCAGCATTTT.

The chain has TRBV7-9 and TRBJ1-5; the D is unclear. Per the germline V gene, CDR1 is SEHNR and CDR2 is FQNEAQ (reference sequence). CDR3 length: 14 amino acids. Trimming shortened V by 5 bases and J by 6 bases, and 14 bases separated the two germline ends. CDR3 loop: CASSVGSEAQPQHF. CDR3 DNA: TGTGCCAGCAGCGTCGGGTCGGAGGCTCAGCCCCAGCATTTT.

A single count supports this clone. This sequence joins TRBV5-1 and TRBJ2-7, with a tentative D call TRBD2 (5 bases). CDR1 is SGHRS and CDR2 is YFSETQ in the germline V gene. The CDR3 totals 14 residues. Trimming removed 2 bases at V and 3 bases at J, with 12 bases between. CDR3 DNA: TGCGCCAGCAGCTTTAACGGGAATAACTACGAGCAGTACTTC. Its protein is CASSFNGNNYEQYF.

This sequence joins TRBV27 and TRBJ1-1; no clear D gene. The germline CDR1 and CDR2 sequences are MNHEY and SMNVEV (reference sequence). The CDR3 is made up of 15 amino acids. Trimming removed 3 bases from V and 1 base from J, with 12 bases in between. This CDR3 is CASSLARGKNTEAFF. The DNA for the CDR3 is TGTGCCAGCAGTTTGGCCCGAGGAAAGAACACTGAAGCTTTCTTT.

The chain joins TRBV5-6 to TRBJ2-1; 10 nucleotides align to TRBD2. With V trimmed by 6 bases and J by 8 bases, 14 bases remained unmatched. Germline CDR1 reads SGHDT; CDR2 reads YYEEEE. CDR3 length: 16 amino acids. This chain's CDR3 is CASTPAGTSAFHEQFF. CDR3 coding DNA: TGTGCCAGCACCCCGGCCGGGACTAGCGCCTTCCATGAGCAGTTCTTC.